This entry concerns a single T cell receptor beta chain. The target antigen is unknown. Time point meaning: week 23, last vaccination. The vaccine gave 300 ug of a 20-mer mutant IDH1 peptide subcutaneously per dose. This record belongs to a study of a mutant IDH1 vaccine in newly diagnosed glioma. CDR1 is LNHDA, CDR2 SQIVND, per germline (reference sequence). CDR3 length: 13 amino acids. Trimming at V came to 4 bases and at J to 5 bases, leaving 4 bases not matched to a gene. TCRdb keeps only in-frame clones here, not all; method: immunoSEQ multiplex PCR. The data show tens of thousands of clones, 87% seen once.

The chain has TRBV19 and TRBJ2-5; 7 nucleotides align to TRBD1. The TCR sequence derives from a man aged 35 to 55 with glioma. This material consisted of PBMCs, taken from a glioma patient whose treatment included an IDH1 peptide vaccine. The CDR3: CASSRGGWETQYF. CDR3 DNA sequence: TGTGCCAGTAGTAGAGGGGGCTGGGAGACCCAGTACTTC.